This T cell receptor beta chain was documented in a study of shared clonotypes between healthy human individuals (dated by TCRdb to 2020 to 2022). Regarding the complete study: Two women and a few men aged 18 to 49 years were included in the cohort. Per donor, three plates each were used for CD4 naive and CD4 memory, two for CD8 naive, and one for CD8 memory. The study deeply sequenced blood TCR repertoires of about five healthy adults to estimate repertoire size and the extent of clonotype sharing between individuals. To increase sequencing depth and limit assay-specific biases, different laboratories used diverse techniques to prepare libraries and sequence TCR repertoires. Each donor's leukapheresis produced roughly between roughly 0.94 and 9.5 billion PBMCs. Broader findings and caveats from the paper: Naive subsets generally had larger estimated clonotype richness than memory subsets. Rarefaction of sorted-subset datasets indicated incomplete sequencing despite the large sequencing depth. Sampling was restricted to blood, and TCR repertoires in tissues likely differ from the TCR repertoires found in blood. When several donors were compared, the shared fraction of clonotypes was around 5.1% for naive CD4, 3% to 4% for naive CD8, about 2.5% for memory CD4, and under 0.5% for memory CD8. Higher generation probabilities were observed for clonotypes shared by all four sorted-subset donors than for non-shared clonotypes. Because the study included a small number of donors, the genetic and exposure-history diversity represented was limited. Pairwise subsampling led to the expectation that sequencing depth would affect the degree of clonotype sharing among donors.

TCR CDR3 regions were amplified from genomic DNA by multiplex PCR using the deep immunoSEQ assay. For each cell subset, the extracted genomic DNA was distributed evenly across all wells of several immunoSEQ 96-well plates, and each plate served as one replicate. For sorted subsets, 150 to 200 ng genomic DNA, equal to 30,000 to 35,000 T cell genomes, was loaded into each replicate PCR. Purified libraries were measured with a Qubit 3.0 fluorometer, size-checked on a Bioanalyzer 2100, and measured again with the KAPA Library Quantification kit. Every immunoSEQ 96-well plate was sequenced on a dedicated single-read 150-cycle Illumina NextSeq 550 flow cell. Per the authors' processing: Because only junctional sequences without quality scores were contained in the immunoSEQ output, filtering matching that applied to full-length reads could not be performed. To assign V/J genes and CDR3, sequences were annotated using PyIR, a Python wrapper for IgBLAST v1.9, with IMGT germline references. Any read was removed if the V/J assignment was weak (E-value above 1e-6), the CDR3 was missing, or the read contained stop codons, out-of-frame junctions, or ambiguous translated residues. A V3J clonotype was defined by an identical inferred V gene, J gene, and CDR3 amino acid sequence. The percentage overlap between two repertoires was calculated by dividing the number of shared unique clonotypes by the size of the smaller repertoire. Repertoire richness was assessed with RTK rarefaction, the Chao1 estimator, and Recon v2.1 estimates of unobserved clonotypes. For all TCRbeta clonotypes obtained by the gDNA method from a few donors, generation probabilities were computed with OLGA. Sourced from immuneACCESS, this table was stored by TCRdb with only in-frame sequences that have V and J called. A share of the clones is absent; for the studies checked, an unresolved V gene accounts for under half, and the remainder has no known explanation. V and J calls and clone size are as listed in that table; D and trimming were resolved from the DNA. This sample holds around 2,000,000 clones; just under 95% were observed only once. The ten largest clones capture 1% to 1.3% of the sample.

CD8 naive samples consisted of CD45RO-negative cells that were positively selected for CCR7, yielding a CD45RA+CCR7+ population without TemRA cells. The donors were healthy, HIV-negative adults with no recently reported acute infections or vaccinations. Every donor was a Caucasian adult living in Nashville, Tennessee, USA. After blood collection by leukapheresis, PBMCs were isolated using Ficoll-Histopaque density gradient centrifugation and then cryopreserved in the vapor phase of liquid nitrogen. Analytical flow cytometry was used to check the purity and quantity of each magnetically sorted T cell population. Genomic DNA was isolated from every sorted fraction and measured by UV absorbance on a Nanodrop 2000c. V is shortened by 5 bases, J by 5 bases, and the region joining them spans 15 bases. For CDR1 and CDR2, the germline V gene lists SNHLY and FYNNEI. The CDR3 holds 14 amino acids from the cysteine to the phenylalanine. Only CDR3 DNA remains: 42 bases, in frame from the first base.

About this clone itself: Its target antigen remains unknown. No quality values exist for individual bases; no much larger clone is one base distant.

The V and J genes are TRBV2 and TRBJ2-5; the D segment could be TRBD2, given 5 matching bases. This clonotype was sampled from a man aged 18 to 30 in good health. Material for sequencing was naive CD8+ T cells sorted from blood. In the paper's terms, the cell subset or site label means: CD45RA+CCR7+. The sequenced DNA: TGTGCCAGCAGTCCCCCGGCACCGGGGGAGACCCAGTACTTC. Its translation is CASSPPAPGETQYF.